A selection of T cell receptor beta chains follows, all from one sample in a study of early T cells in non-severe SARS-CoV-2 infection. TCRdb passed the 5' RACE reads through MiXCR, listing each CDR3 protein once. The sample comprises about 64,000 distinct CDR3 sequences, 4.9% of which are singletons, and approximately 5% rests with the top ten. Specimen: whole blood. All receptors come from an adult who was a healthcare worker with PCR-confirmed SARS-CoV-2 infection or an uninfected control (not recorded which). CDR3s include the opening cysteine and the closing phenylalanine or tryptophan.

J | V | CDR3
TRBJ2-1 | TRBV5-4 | CASSNPLRAPGNEQFF
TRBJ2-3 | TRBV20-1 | CSAPRNRDTDTQYF
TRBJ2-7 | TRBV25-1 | CASSETGPYEQYF
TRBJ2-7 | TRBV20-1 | CSAMINQVEQYF
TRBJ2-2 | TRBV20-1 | CSARSSTTGWGTGELFF
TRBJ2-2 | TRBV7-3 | CASSPGGTNTGELFF
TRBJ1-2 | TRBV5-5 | CASSLSDRGLGYTF
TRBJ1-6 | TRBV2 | CASYGQGVRGSPLHF
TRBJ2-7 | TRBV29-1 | CSVVFTGGPYEQYF
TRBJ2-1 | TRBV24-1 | CATSDTGQIREGEQFF
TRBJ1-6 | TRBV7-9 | CASSRGSISPLHF
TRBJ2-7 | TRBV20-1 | CSARDRSDTYEQYF
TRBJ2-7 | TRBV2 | CASSEAGTTLYEQYF
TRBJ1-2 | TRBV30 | CAWSVQGGYGYTF
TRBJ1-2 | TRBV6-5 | CASSRDRANYGYTF
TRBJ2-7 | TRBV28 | CASGRTGERDEQYF
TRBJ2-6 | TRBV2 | CASRTLAGGSGANVLTF
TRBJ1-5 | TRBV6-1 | CASSEQSLNQPQHF
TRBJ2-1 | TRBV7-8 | CASSQMSIAGLAGGRPFF
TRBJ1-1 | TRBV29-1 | CSVLSTETNTEAFF
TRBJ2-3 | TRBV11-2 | CASSLDHADTQYF
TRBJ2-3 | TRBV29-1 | CSVKSVGTTDTQYF
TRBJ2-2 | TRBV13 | CASSWLGGPTRAHTGELFF
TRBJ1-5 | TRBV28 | CASSSPEDKPQHF
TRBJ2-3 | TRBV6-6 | CASIKEGTDTQYF
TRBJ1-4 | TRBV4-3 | CASSQGQGTELFF
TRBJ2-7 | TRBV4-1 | CASSPNGVYEQYF
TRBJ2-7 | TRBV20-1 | CSARVIAGGPYEQYF
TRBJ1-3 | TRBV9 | CASSLGDGNTIYF
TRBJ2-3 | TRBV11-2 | CASSSGLAGTDTQYF
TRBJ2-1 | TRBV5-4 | CASSLGDSGNEQFF
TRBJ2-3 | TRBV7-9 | CASSLGFRLTSTDTQYF
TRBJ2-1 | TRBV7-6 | CASSLDLSSYNEQFF
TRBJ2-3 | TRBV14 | CASSQDLRPSTDTQYF
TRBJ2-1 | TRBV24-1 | CATSKADGVANPNNEQFF
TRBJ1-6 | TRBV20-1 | CSARRDSTNSPLHF
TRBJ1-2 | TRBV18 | CASSRPQTTIYGYTF
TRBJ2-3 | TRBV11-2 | CASSFLAGGFVSRSTDTQYF
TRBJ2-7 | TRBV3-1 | CASSQFNRGYEQYF
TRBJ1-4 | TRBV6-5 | CASSPQGIGEKLFF
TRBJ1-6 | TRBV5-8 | CASSPRGRWNSPLHF
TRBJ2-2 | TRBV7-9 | CASSDTRVSNTGELFF